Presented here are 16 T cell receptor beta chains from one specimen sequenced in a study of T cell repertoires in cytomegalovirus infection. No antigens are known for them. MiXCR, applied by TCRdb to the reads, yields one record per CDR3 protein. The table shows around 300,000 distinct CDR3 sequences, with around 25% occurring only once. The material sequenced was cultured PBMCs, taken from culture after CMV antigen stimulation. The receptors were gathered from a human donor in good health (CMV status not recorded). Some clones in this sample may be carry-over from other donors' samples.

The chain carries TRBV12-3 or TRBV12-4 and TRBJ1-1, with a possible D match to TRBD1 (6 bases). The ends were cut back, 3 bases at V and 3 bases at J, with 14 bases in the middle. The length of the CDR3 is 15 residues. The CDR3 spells CASSLTGGIDTEAFF. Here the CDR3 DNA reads TGTGCCAGCAGTTTGACAGGAGGAATCGACACTGAAGCTTTCTTT.

This CDR3 reads CASSPGGRGRATDTQYF. DNA of the CDR3: TGTGCCAGCAGTCCCGGAGGACGGGGGCGCGCTACAGATACGCAGTATTTT. The chain combines TRBV9 with TRBJ2-3; D possibly uses TRBD1 or TRBD2 (6 bases each). The V end was cut by 5 bases, the J end by 3 bases, with 22 bases between. The CDR3 contains 17 residues. Germline CDR1 is SGDLS and CDR2 is YYNGEE. Full variable domain (remainder filled in from reference TRBV9 and TRBJ2-3): DSGVTQTPKHLITATGQRVTLRCSPRSGDLSVYWYQQSLDQGLQFLIQYYNGEERAKGNILERFSAQQFPDLHSELNLSSLELGDSALYFCASSPGGRGRATDTQYFGPGTRLTVL.

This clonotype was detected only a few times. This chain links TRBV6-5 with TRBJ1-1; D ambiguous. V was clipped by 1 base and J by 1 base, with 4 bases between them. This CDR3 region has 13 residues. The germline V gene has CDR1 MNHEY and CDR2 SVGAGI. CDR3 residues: CASSYFGNTEAFF. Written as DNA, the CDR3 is TGTGCCAGCAGTTACTTCGGGAACACTGAAGCTTTCTTT.

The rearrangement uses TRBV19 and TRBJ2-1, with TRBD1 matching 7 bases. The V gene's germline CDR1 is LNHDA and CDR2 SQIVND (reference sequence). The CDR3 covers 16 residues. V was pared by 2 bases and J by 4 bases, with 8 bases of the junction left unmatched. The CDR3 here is CASSILDRERYNEQFF. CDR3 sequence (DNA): TGTGCCAGTAGTATACTCGACAGGGAGCGGTACAATGAGCAGTTCTTC.

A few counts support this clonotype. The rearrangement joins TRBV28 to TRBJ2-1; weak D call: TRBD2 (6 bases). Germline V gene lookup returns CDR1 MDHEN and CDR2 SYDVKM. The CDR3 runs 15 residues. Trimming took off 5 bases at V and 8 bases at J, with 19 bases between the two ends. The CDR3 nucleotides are TGTGCCAGCAGTACGATAGCCCAATCTAGCGATGAGCAGTTCTTC. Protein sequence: CASSTIAQSSDEQFF.

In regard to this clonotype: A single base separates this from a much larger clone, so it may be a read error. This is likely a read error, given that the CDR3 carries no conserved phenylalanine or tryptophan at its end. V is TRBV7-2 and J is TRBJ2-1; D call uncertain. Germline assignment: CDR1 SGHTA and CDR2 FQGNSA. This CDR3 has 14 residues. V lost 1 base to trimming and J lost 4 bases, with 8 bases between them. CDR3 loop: CASSLGTEYNEQFL. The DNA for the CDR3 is TGTGCCAGCAGCTTAGGGACGGAATACAATGAGCAGTTCCTC.

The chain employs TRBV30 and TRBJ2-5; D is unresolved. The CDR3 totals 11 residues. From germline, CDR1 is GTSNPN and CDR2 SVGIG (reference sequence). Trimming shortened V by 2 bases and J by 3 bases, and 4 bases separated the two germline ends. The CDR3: CAWSWEETQYF. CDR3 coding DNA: TGTGCCTGGAGTTGGGAAGAGACCCAGTACTTC. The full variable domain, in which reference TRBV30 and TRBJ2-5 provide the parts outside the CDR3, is SQTIHQWPATLVQPVGSPLSLECTVEGTSNPNLYWYRQAAGRGLQLLFYSVGIGQISSEVPQNLSASRPQDRQFILSSKKLLLSDSGFYLCAWSWEETQYFGPGTRLLVL.

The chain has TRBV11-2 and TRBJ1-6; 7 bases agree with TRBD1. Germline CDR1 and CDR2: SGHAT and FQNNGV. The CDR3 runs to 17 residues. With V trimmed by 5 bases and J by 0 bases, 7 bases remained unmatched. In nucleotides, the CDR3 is TGTGCCAGCAGCGCACGACAGGGAAGCTCCTATAATTCACCCCTCCACTTT. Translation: CASSARQGSSYNSPLHF.

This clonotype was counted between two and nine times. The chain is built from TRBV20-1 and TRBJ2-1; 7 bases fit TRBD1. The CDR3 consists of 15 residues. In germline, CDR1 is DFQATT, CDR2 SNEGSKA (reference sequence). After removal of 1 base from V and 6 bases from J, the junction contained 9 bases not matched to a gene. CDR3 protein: CSARGWGKGANEQFF. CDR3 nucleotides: TGCAGTGCTAGAGGGTGGGGTAAGGGGGCCAATGAGCAGTTCTTC.

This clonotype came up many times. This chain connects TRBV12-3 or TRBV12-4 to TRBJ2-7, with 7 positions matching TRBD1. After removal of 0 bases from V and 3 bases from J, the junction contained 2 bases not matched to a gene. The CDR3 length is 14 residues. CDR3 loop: CASSLAGGSYEQYF. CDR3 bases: TGTGCCAGCAGTTTAGCAGGGGGCAGCTACGAGCAGTACTTC.

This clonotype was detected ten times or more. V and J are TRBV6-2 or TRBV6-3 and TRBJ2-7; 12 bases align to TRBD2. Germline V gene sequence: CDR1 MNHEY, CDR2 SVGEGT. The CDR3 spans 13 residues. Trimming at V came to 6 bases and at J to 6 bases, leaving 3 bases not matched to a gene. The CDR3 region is CASRTSGRPEQYV. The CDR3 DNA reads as TGTGCCAGCAGGACTAGCGGGAGACCCGAGCAGTACGTC.

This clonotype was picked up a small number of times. CDR3 nucleotide sequence: TGTGCCAGCAGTTACTCTCGGACTAGCGTAAATGAGCAGTTCTTC. As protein: CASSYSRTSVNEQFF. The J gene is TRBJ2-1, the V gene TRBV6-2 or TRBV6-3, with 9 bases identical to TRBD2. The J segment lost 7 bases and the V segment lost 0 bases, leaving 4 bases of the junction unmatched. The germline V gene has CDR1 MNHEY and CDR2 SVGEGT. CDR3 length equals 15 residues.

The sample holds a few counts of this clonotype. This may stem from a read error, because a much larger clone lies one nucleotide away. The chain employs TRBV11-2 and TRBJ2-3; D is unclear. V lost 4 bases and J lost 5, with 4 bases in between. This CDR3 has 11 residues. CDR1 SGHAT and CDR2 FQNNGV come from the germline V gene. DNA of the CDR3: TGTGCCAGCAGCTGGAGAGATACGCAGTATTTT. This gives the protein CASSWRDTQYF.

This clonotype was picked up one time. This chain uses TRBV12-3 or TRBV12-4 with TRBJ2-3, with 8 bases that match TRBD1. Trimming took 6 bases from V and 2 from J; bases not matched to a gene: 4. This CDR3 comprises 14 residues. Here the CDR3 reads CASRGDRTTDTQYF. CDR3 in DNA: TGTGCCAGCAGGGGGGACAGGACCACAGATACGCAGTATTTT.

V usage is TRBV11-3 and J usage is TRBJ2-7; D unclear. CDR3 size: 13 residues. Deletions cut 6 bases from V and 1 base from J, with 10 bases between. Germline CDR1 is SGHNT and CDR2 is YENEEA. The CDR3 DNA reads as TGTGCCAGCAGGCCTAAGCCTTCCTACGAGCAGTACTTC. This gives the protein CASRPKPSYEQYF.

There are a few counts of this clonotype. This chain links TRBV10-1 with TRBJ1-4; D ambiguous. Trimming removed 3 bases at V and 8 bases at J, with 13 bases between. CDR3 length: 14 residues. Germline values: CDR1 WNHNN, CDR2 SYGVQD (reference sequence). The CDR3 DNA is TGCGCCAGCAGTGAATCGGTTGCGGGGGAAAAACTGTTTTTT. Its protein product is CASSESVAGEKLFF.